The rows below give T cell receptor beta chains drawn from one sample of a study of shared clonotypes between healthy human individuals. The method was immunoSEQ multiplex PCR; TCRdb's version includes in-frame clones alone and lacks a portion of them. The sample holds millions of clones, roughly 95% seen once. Source material: naive CD4+ T cells sorted from blood. The receptors were sampled from a man between 18 and 29 years old in good health. CDR3s include the opening cysteine and the closing phenylalanine or tryptophan. Fields, in order: V gene, J gene, CDR3 length, CDR3 protein.

v_gene: TRBV30
j_gene: TRBJ2-1
len: 14
CDR3aa: CATILAGAWYEQFF

v_gene: TRBV5-1
j_gene: TRBJ2-3
len: 14
CDR3aa: CASTRDSVTDTQYF

v_gene: TRBV30
j_gene: TRBJ1-3
len: 11
CDR3aa: CAWSSPVPIYF

v_gene: TRBV6-5
j_gene: TRBJ2-1
len: 15
CDR3aa: CASSYDLDSYNEQFF

v_gene: TRBV28
j_gene: TRBJ2-7
len: 13
CDR3aa: CASSPGGPYEQYF

v_gene: TRBV30
j_gene: TRBJ1-1
len: 13
CDR3aa: CAWSLTRNTEAFF

v_gene: TRBV1
j_gene: TRBJ2-3
len: 14
CDR3aa: CTSSSSGSTDTQYF

v_gene: TRBV15
j_gene: TRBJ2-7
len: 13
CDR3aa: CATSRETGFEQYF

v_gene: TRBV7-3
j_gene: TRBJ2-3
len: 16
CDR3aa: CASSSDSRTSTDTQYF

v_gene: TRBV30
j_gene: TRBJ1-5
len: 19
CDR3aa: CAWSVSLMPRGYSNQPQHF

v_gene: TRBV30
j_gene: TRBJ2-1
len: 12
CDR3aa: CAWTDFGNPQFF

v_gene: TRBV30
j_gene: TRBJ1-1
len: 13
CDR3aa: CAWSVTDGTRAFF

v_gene: TRBV13
j_gene: TRBJ2-7
len: 13
CDR3aa: CASSLGRLVEQYF

v_gene: TRBV11-3
j_gene: TRBJ2-2
len: 12
CDR3aa: CASSYPTGELFF

v_gene: TRBV27
j_gene: TRBJ1-3
len: 13
CDR3aa: CASSLSSGNTIYF

v_gene: TRBV19
j_gene: TRBJ1-5
len: 15
CDR3aa: CASSMRQAGTQPQHF

v_gene: TRBV18
j_gene: TRBJ2-1
len: 15
CDR3aa: CASSFTGGQNDEQFF

v_gene: TRBV7-2
j_gene: TRBJ2-5
len: 15
CDR3aa: CASARTSGGQETQYF

v_gene: TRBV29-1
j_gene: TRBJ1-6
len: 14
CDR3aa: CSVVLGQHNSPLHF

v_gene: TRBV6-5
j_gene: TRBJ1-6
len: 12
CDR3aa: CASSYGRSPLHF

v_gene: TRBV19
j_gene: TRBJ1-1
len: 16
CDR3aa: CASSIGGKGVNTEAFF

v_gene: TRBV19
j_gene: TRBJ2-5
len: 16
CDR3aa: CASPGAGSGVVETQYF